Given below is one TCR beta chain in context. The antigen it recognizes is unknown. One end of the junction fails to match germline, which may point to a read error. The data belong to a study of CD8+CD57+ T cells in acquired aplastic anemia (dated by TCRdb to between 2017 and 2018). About the study as a whole: On average, sorted CD4+ and CD8+ cells yielded 3.2 ug of extracted DNA, with a range of about 0.18 to 30 ug. CD8+CD57+ expansion was defined as a frequency above the mean frequency observed in healthy subjects. The investigation overall reported the following: No significant difference in CD8+ Simpson's diversity was found between patients and healthy controls (P=0.060). Although 25 to 30 CD8+ CDR3 sequences were shared by patients and controls, these sequences appeared highly expressed in patients and within the immunodominant clones of patients.

Expansion of CD8+CD57+ cells had been shown by flow cytometry in the patients chosen for sequencing. Every patient had severe acquired aplastic anemia, diagnosed using the International Study of Aplastic Anemia and Agranulocytosis and Camitta criteria. At the time blood was sampled, none of the patients had received any therapy. In this study, sorted CD4+ and CD8+ T cells from the blood of healthy subjects and of severe aplastic anemia patients had their TCR repertoires deep-sequenced. In the USA, patient enrollment took place under clinicaltrials.gov protocols 00001620, 01623167, 00001397, 00071045, 00081523 and 00961064. Ficoll-Paque density gradient centrifugation was used to isolate peripheral blood mononuclear cells. Before DNA extraction, CD4+ and CD8+ T cells were sorted by FACS or by magnetic beads. The germline V gene encodes CDR1 SGDLS and CDR2 YYNGEE. The CDR3, from cysteine to phenylalanine, totals 14 residues. Just the 42-base CDR3 DNA is kept, in frame starting at base 1.

Genomic DNA was used as template for profiling of TCR beta VDJ combinations and CDR3 sequences. An Illumina HiSeq 2000 was the platform used for TCR repertoire sequencing. The paper's processing steps were these. TRBV/TRBJ rearrangement plots, CDR3 size and DJ length profiles, and Simpson's diversity index were used to evaluate the repertoires. Whichever DNA sequence was most abundant in the deep sequencing data was defined as the immunodominant clone. CDR3 amino acid sequences were checked for sharing across subjects and were also compared against the VDJdb database and published repertoires. Using fastp at Q25 and MiXCR, TCRdb reprocessed the public reads and kept productive beta chains. Records with the same CDR3 protein are collapsed into one entry carrying the most frequent genes and DNA. The V and J calls here are based on TCRdb, not the publication. This sample comprises approximately 260,000 distinct CDR3 sequences, 70% to 85% of them detected only once. The ten largest clones take up roughly two fifths of the sample.

The V gene is TRBV9 and the J gene is TRBJ2-7; 8 bases in the middle match TRBD1. Sequencing input: sorted CD4+, CD8+, or CD8+CD57+ T cells (not recorded which) from PBMCs. The TCR comes from a human donor with aplastic anemia. The DNA sequence is given as TGTGCCAGCAGCGCAGAGGACAGGGCCCTGGAGCACAACTTC. It is translated as CASSAEDRALEHNF.